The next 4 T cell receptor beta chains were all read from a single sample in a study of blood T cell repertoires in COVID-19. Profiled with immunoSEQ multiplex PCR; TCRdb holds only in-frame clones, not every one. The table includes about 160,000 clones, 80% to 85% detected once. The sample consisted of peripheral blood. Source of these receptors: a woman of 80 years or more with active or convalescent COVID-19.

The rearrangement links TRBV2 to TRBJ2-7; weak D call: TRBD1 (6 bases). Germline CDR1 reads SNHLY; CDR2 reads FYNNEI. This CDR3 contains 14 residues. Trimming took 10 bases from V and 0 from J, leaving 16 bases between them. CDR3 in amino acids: CATQAGEASYEQYF. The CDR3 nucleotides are TGTGCCACTCAGGCAGGGGAAGCCTCCTACGAGCAGTACTTC.

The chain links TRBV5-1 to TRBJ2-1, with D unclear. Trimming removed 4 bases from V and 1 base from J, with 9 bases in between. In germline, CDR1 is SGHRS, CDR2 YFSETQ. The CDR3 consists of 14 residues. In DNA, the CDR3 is TGCGCCAGCAGCAGGTCACAGTCCTACAATGAGCAGTTCTTC. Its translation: CASSRSQSYNEQFF.

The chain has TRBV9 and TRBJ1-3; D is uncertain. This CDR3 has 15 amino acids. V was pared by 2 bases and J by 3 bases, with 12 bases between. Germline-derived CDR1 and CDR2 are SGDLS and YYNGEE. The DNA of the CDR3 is TGTGCCAGCAGCGTTAGTGTCGCGGGTGGAAACACCATATATTTT. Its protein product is CASSVSVAGGNTIYF.

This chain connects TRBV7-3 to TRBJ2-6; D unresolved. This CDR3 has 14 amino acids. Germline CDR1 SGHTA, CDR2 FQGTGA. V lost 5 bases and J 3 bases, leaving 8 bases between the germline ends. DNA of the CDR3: TGTGCCAGCAGCCTTGCCAGTGGGGCCAACGTCCTGACTTTC. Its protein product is CASSLASGANVLTF.